This T cell receptor beta chain was documented in a study of neurological immune-mediated disorders. Time point in this sample: longitudinal time-point 3. V lost 0 bases, J lost 3 bases, and 5 bases stayed unmatched. CDR1 is DFQATT and CDR2 is SNEGSKA in the germline V gene (reference sequence). The CDR3 is 14 residues long. TCRdb reanalysed the 5' RACE reads using MiXCR and keeps one entry per CDR3 protein. The table shows 53,000 or so distinct CDR3 sequences, with roughly 8.4% occurring only once. This clonotype was picked up many times. The chain recombines TRBV20-1 with TRBJ2-7; 7 bases match TRBD2. The specimen sequenced was PBMCs. The TCR originated in a woman between 40 and 50 years old in good health. CDR3 bases: TGCAGTGCTAGAGATGCGGGAGTGGACTACGAGCAGTACTTC. Translated, it gives CSARDAGVDYEQYF.